A selection of T cell receptor beta chains follows, all from one sample in a study of shared clonotypes between healthy human individuals. Data came from immunoSEQ multiplex PCR; TCRdb stores just in-frame clones and leaves some out. Of millions of clones in the sample, about 95% are singletons; the top ten hold 0.9% to 1.4%. Sequenced material: naive CD8+ T cells sorted from blood. The source of these receptors is a man younger than 30 in good health. Each CDR3 is given with its conserved first and last residue. The D gene is left open where the match is weak. Expanded clones get a size class; other rows say once, few or many, or leave the size out.

j_gene,abundance,d_gene,v_gene,CDR3nt,CDR3aa
TRBJ2-3,once,-,TRBV13,TGTGCCAGCAGCGAAAGCACAGATACGCAGTATTTT,CASSESTDTQYF
TRBJ2-7,-,-,TRBV10-3,TGTGCCATCAGTGAGTCTGGAGGGTCGGGCGAGCAGTACTTC,CAISESGGSGEQYF
TRBJ2-7,-,TRBD1,TRBV4-1,TGCGCCAGCAGCCCGGGACAGTTTTCTTACGAGCAGTACTTC,CASSPGQFSYEQYF
TRBJ1-4,-,-,TRBV19,TGTGCCAGTAGTATGCCCCCCGGGGAGATTGGTGAAAAACTGTTTTTT,CASSMPPGEIGEKLFF
TRBJ1-1,-,TRBD1,TRBV6-1,TGTGCCAGCAGTGAATTGGGACAGGGTGCTGAAGCTTTCTTT,CASSELGQGAEAFF
TRBJ2-7,once,-,TRBV6-1,TGTGCCAGCCGGGACCTCCCCTGGGAGCAGTACTTC,CASRDLPWEQYF
TRBJ2-7,-,TRBD2,TRBV6-6,TGTGCCAGCAGTTACTCGACGGGAGGGCCCTACGAGCAGTACTTC,CASSYSTGGPYEQYF
TRBJ2-2,-,-,TRBV27,TGTGCCAGCAGTTGGGAGAACACCGGGGAGCTGTTTTTT,CASSWENTGELFF
TRBJ2-2,few,-,TRBV9,TGTGCCAGCAGCGTAGTAGGGACCGGGGAGCTGTTTTTT,CASSVVGTGELFF
TRBJ1-1,few,TRBD1,TRBV11-3,TGTGCCAGCAGTAAGGGGGCAGGTTCGATGAACACTGAAGCTTTCTTT,CASSKGAGSMNTEAFF
TRBJ2-5,-,TRBD1,TRBV6-1,TGTGCCAGCACAGGGACAGGGAGGCAAGAGACCCAGTACTTC,CASTGTGRQETQYF
TRBJ2-7,-,-,TRBV4-3,TGCGCCAGCAGCCAAGATCCGGCGGGGGCCGGCGAGCAGTACTTC,CASSQDPAGAGEQYF
TRBJ2-3,-,TRBD1,TRBV30,TGTGCCTGGAGTGTTGCACAGGGGTTCACAGATACGCAGTATTTT,CAWSVAQGFTDTQYF
TRBJ2-1,-,-,TRBV11-2,TGTGCCAGCAGCTTGGGAGTGAAGAATGAGCAGTTCTTC,CASSLGVKNEQFF
TRBJ2-3,-,-,TRBV7-2,TGTGCCAGCAGCCTCGCTGGGGTAGATACGCAGTATTTT,CASSLAGVDTQYF
TRBJ2-1,-,-,TRBV13,TGTGCCAGCAGCCGGGAACGAGATTCCAATGAGCAGTTCTTC,CASSRERDSNEQFF
TRBJ1-4,-,-,TRBV5-4,TGTGCCAGCAGCCCGGACGGAGAAAAACTGTTTTTT,CASSPDGEKLFF
TRBJ2-7,-,-,TRBV20-1,TGCAGTGCTAGAGAAATAGAGCAGTACTTC,CSAREIEQYF
TRBJ2-7,-,TRBD2,TRBV9,TGTGCCAGCAGCGTAGAGGATAGCGGGAGGAGCTACGAGCAGTACTTC,CASSVEDSGRSYEQYF
TRBJ2-1,-,TRBD2,TRBV7-6,TGTGCCAGCAGCTTAGGTCTAGCGGGGGGTCCCTACAATGAGCAGTTCTTC,CASSLGLAGGPYNEQFF
TRBJ1-1,-,-,TRBV5-5,TGTGCCAGCAGCTTGTCCCGTGAGGCTTTCTTT,CASSLSREAFF
TRBJ1-5,-,-,TRBV5-4,TGTGCCAGCAGCCCGACGCCAGGGAGCAATCAGCCCCAGCATTTT,CASSPTPGSNQPQHF
TRBJ1-6,-,-,TRBV30,TGTGCCTGGGGCGATAACAGGGACACTTCACCCCTCCACTTT,CAWGDNRDTSPLHF
TRBJ2-5,-,-,TRBV27,TGTGCCAGCAGTCCAGGACTGTTCCAAGAGACCCAGTACTTC,CASSPGLFQETQYF
TRBJ2-4,-,TRBD1,TRBV27,TGTGCCAGCAGTGGGGACAGGGGCGACATTCAGTACTTC,CASSGDRGDIQYF
TRBJ2-1,-,-,TRBV30,TGTGCCTGGAGTATAGGGGTTTACAATGAGCAGTTCTTC,CAWSIGVYNEQFF
TRBJ1-5,-,-,TRBV4-3,TGCGCCAGCAGCCAAGATACATCCCAAGGGGAAGGTAGGAATCAGCCCCAGCATTTT,CASSQDTSQGEGRNQPQHF
TRBJ2-5,few,-,TRBV1,TGCACCAGCAGCCAAATACGGCGGAAGGGAGAGACCCAGTACTTC,CTSSQIRRKGETQYF
TRBJ2-1,-,-,TRBV4-1,TGCGCCAGCAGCCAAGTTGAGGTCGCCTCTGTGCTCAATTCCCCCAATGAGCAGTTCTTC,CASSQVEVASVLNSPNEQFF
TRBJ1-1,-,-,TRBV4-1,TGCGCCAGCAGCCCTCGTGCAGAGGCGAACACTGAAGCTTTCTTT,CASSPRAEANTEAFF
TRBJ1-3,-,-,TRBV4-1,TGCGCCAGCAGAGAGGGGGACGGTGGAAACACCATATATTTT,CASREGDGGNTIYF
TRBJ2-1,-,TRBD2,TRBV5-1,TGCGCCAGCAGCTCAGAACCGGGACTAGCGGACAATGAGCAGTTCTTC,CASSSEPGLADNEQFF
TRBJ2-7,-,TRBD1,TRBV5-4,TGTGCCAGCAGCCACGACAGGGCCTCCTACGAGCAGTACTTC,CASSHDRASYEQYF
TRBJ2-7,-,TRBD2,TRBV6-1,TGTGCCAGCAGTGAAGAGGCTAGCGGGGGGGCTTCACGCGAGCAGTACTTC,CASSEEASGGASREQYF
TRBJ2-3,-,-,TRBV7-9,TGTGCCAGCAGCGTGACTAGTGGAATTCGCACAGATACGCAGTATTTT,CASSVTSGIRTDTQYF
TRBJ2-3,-,TRBD2,TRBV5-1,TGCGCCAGCAGCACGGGACTAGCGGGAACAGATACGCAGTATTTT,CASSTGLAGTDTQYF
TRBJ2-7,-,-,TRBV5-4,TGTGCCAGCAGCTTGACAGTGGGAGAGACGGGGGAGCAGTACTTC,CASSLTVGETGEQYF
TRBJ1-1,-,-,TRBV19,TGTGCCAGTAGTATTAATGGGGGGGGCACTGAAGCTTTCTTT,CASSINGGGTEAFF
TRBJ1-6,-,TRBD1,TRBV13,TGTGCCAGCAGCTTCGGCAGGGGGGATTCACCCCTCCACTTT,CASSFGRGDSPLHF
TRBJ2-5,-,-,TRBV4-3,TGCGCCAGCAGCCAAGATGCCCTAGAGACCCAGTACTTC,CASSQDALETQYF
TRBJ2-1,once,-,TRBV4-2,TGTGCCAGCAGCCTGTACGTTGGGACCCGTTACAATGAGCAGTTCTTC,CASSLYVGTRYNEQFF
TRBJ2-7,-,-,TRBV4-3,TGCGCCAGCAGCCAAGGCCGCGGGACCGCCTACGAGCAGTACTTC,CASSQGRGTAYEQYF
TRBJ1-1,-,-,TRBV28,TGTGCCAGCCGTATGGGACGGTACATGAACACTGAAGCTTTCTTT,CASRMGRYMNTEAFF
TRBJ2-1,-,-,TRBV6-6,TGTGCCAGCAGTTACTATGCGGGACCCCCTGGCGATGAGCAGTTCTTC,CASSYYAGPPGDEQFF
TRBJ2-5,-,-,TRBV28,TGTGCCAGCAGTCAGGAGTATTCCCAAGAGACCCAGTACTTC,CASSQEYSQETQYF
TRBJ2-2,-,-,TRBV5-1,TGCGCCAGCAGCTTGTTCAGCGTCACGAACACCGGGGAGCTGTTTTTT,CASSLFSVTNTGELFF
TRBJ2-1,-,-,TRBV28,TGTGCCAGCAGTTTTCGGCCAGACAATGAGCAGTTCTTC,CASSFRPDNEQFF
TRBJ2-1,-,-,TRBV5-5,TGTGCCAGCAGCTTGGAAACAGCTTCCTACAATGAGCAGTTCTTC,CASSLETASYNEQFF
TRBJ1-2,-,-,TRBV27,TGTGCCAGCAGTAGCAACAGCCAATATGGCTACACCTTC,CASSSNSQYGYTF